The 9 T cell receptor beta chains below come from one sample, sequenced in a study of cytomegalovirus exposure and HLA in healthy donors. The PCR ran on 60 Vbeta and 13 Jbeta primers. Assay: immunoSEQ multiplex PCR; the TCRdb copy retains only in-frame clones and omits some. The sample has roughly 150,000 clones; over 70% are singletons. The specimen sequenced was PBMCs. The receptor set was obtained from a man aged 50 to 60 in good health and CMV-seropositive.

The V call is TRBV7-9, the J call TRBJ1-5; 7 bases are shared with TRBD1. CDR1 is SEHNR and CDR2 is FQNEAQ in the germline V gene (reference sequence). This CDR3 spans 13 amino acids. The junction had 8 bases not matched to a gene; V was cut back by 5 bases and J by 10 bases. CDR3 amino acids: CASSPGGRFPQHF. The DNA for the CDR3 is TGTGCCAGCAGCCCAGGGGGAAGGTTTCCCCAGCATTTT.

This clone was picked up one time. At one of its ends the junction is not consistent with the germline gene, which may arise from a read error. CDR3 bases: TGTGCCAGCGGCTTGGAGGCGGGAGCGATAGGCGAGCAGTACTTC. This codes for CASGLEAGAIGEQYF. The V gene is TRBV5-8, the J gene TRBJ2-7; TRBD2 matches at 7 bases. Germline V gene lookup returns CDR1 SGHTS and CDR2 YDEGEE. The CDR3 sequence is 15 residues long.

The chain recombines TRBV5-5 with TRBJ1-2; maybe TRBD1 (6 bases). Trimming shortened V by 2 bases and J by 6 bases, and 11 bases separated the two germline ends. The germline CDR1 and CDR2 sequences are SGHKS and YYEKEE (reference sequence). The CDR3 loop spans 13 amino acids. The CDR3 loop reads CASSFESGDGYTF. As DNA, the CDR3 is TGTGCCAGCAGCTTCGAGTCAGGGGATGGCTACACCTTC.

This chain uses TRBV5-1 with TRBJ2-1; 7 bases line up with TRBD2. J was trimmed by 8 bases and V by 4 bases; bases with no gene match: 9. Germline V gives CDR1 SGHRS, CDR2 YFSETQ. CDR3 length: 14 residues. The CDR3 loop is CASSPQTSIDEQFF. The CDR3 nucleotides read TGCGCCAGCAGCCCACAGACTAGCATCGATGAGCAGTTCTTC.

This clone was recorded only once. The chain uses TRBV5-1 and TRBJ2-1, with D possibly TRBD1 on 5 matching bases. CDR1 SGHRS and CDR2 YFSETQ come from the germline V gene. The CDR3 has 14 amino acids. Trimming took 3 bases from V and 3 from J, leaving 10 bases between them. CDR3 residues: CASSSGQSYNEQFF. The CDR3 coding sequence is TGCGCCAGCAGCTCTGGACAAAGCTACAATGAGCAGTTCTTC.

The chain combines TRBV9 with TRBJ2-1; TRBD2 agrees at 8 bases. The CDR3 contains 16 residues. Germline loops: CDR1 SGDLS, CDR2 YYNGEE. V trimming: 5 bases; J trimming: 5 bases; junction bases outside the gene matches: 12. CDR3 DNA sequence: TGTGCCAGCAGTGCTGGACTGAGCGGGGGAGACAATGAGCAGTTCTTC. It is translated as CASSAGLSGGDNEQFF.

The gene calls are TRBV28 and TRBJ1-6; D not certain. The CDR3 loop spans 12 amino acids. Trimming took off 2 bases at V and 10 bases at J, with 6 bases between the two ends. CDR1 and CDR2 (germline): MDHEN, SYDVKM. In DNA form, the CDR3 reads TGTGCCAGCAGTTTAGAGGGCTCACCCCTCCACTTT. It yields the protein CASSLEGSPLHF.

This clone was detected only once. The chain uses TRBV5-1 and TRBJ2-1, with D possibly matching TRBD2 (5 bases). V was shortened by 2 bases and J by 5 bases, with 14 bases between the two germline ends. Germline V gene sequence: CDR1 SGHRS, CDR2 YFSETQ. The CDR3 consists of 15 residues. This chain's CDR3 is CASSFGGLGNNEQFF. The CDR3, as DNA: TGCGCCAGCAGCTTTGGAGGACTGGGAAACAATGAGCAGTTCTTC.

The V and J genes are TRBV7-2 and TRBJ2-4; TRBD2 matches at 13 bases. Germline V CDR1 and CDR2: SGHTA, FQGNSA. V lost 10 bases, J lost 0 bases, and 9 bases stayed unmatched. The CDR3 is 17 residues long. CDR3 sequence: CANMGLAGRLAKNIQYF. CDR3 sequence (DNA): TGTGCCAACATGGGACTAGCGGGGCGGCTAGCCAAAAACATTCAGTACTTC.